The source of this TCR beta chain is a study of CD4+ T cells in melanoma. The CDR3 spans 16 residues. Germline values: CDR1 GTSNPN, CDR2 SVGIG (reference sequence). V lost 5 bases and J lost 0; bases outside the gene matches: 7. Method: immunoSEQ multiplex PCR; TCRdb's copy keeps in-frame clones and lacks some. The profile shows tens of thousands of clones, 55% to 75% of them singletons. The TCR originated in a human donor with melanoma. Sequenced input: tumor tissue. This chain uses TRBV30 with TRBJ2-2; TRBD1 aligns across 9 bases. CDR3 DNA sequence: TGTGCCTGGTTCTCTGGACAGGGGACGAACACCGGGGAGCTGTTTTTT. It yields the protein CAWFSGQGTNTGELFF.